A single sample gave rise to the 26 T cell receptor beta chains below, sequenced in a study of cytomegalovirus exposure and HLA in healthy donors (dated by TCRdb to the late 2010s). The method behind the library was the immunoSEQ multiplex PCR assay. For the multiplex PCR, a mixture combining 60 forward primers for TCR Vbeta segments and 13 reverse primers for TCR Jbeta segments was used. TCRdb limited this immuneACCESS table to in-frame rearrangements with V and J called. A share of clones is missing; checked studies link under half to unresolved V genes, and the rest is unexplained. Present in this sample are over 140,000 clones, around 80% of which were seen just once. The ten largest make up 2.4% of the sample. Input material: PBMCs. The source of these receptors is a man aged 45-65 years in good health and CMV-seronegative.

This clone was seen more than once but under ten times. The chain uses TRBV5-1 and TRBJ2-6; D not resolved. V was clipped by 0 bases and J by 0 bases, with 4 bases between them. Germline lookup yields CDR1 SGHRS and CDR2 YFSETQ. The CDR3 is 15 residues long. CDR3 amino acids: CASSLDISGANVLTF. The CDR3 DNA follows: TGCGCCAGCAGCTTGGACATCTCTGGGGCCAACGTCCTGACTTTC.

This chain connects TRBV7-3 to TRBJ2-1, with a weak D call TRBD2 (6 bases). Per germline, CDR1 SGHTA and CDR2 FQGTGA. CDR3 length: 15 amino acids. V dropped 0 bases and J dropped 3 bases, with 9 bases sitting between them. CDR3 loop: CASSLTGGFYNEQFF. CDR3 bases: TGTGCCAGCAGCTTAACGGGGGGATTCTACAATGAGCAGTTCTTC. Filled out from reference TRBV7-3 and TRBJ2-1, the complete variable domain reads GAGVSQTPSNKVTEKGKYVELRCDPISGHTALYWYRQSLGQGPEFLIYFQGTGAADDSGLPNDRFFAVRPEGSVSTLKIQRTERGDSAVYLCASSLTGGFYNEQFFGPGTRLTVL.

The rearrangement uses TRBV5-1 and TRBJ2-7, with D perhaps TRBD2 (5 bases). V gave up 2 bases and J gave up 7 bases, with 22 bases separating them. CDR1 and CDR2 from the germline V gene are SGHRS and YFSETQ. The length of the CDR3 is 16 residues. CDR3 region: CASSFTGPNVSGEQYF. The CDR3 region has the DNA TGCGCCAGCAGCTTCACCGGACCTAACGTTTCGGGGGAGCAGTACTTC.

The chain uses TRBV15 and TRBJ2-5, with a tentative D call TRBD2 (6 bases). Germline CDR1 and CDR2: LNHNV and YYDKDF (reference sequence). V was trimmed by 1 base and J by 3 bases, leaving 9 bases between them. This CDR3 is 14 amino acids long. CDR3 residues: CATSRGGGEETQYF. DNA for the CDR3: TGTGCCACCAGCAGAGGCGGAGGGGAAGAGACCCAGTACTTC.

The chain has TRBV19 and TRBJ2-5, with 8 bases fitting TRBD1. The CDR3 is made up of 14 amino acids. Germline values: CDR1 LNHDA, CDR2 SQIVND (reference sequence). J lost 6 bases, V lost 2 bases, and 5 bases had no gene match. This CDR3 reads CASSIQGATKTQYF. CDR3 in DNA: TGTGCCAGTAGTATACAGGGGGCAACGAAGACCCAGTACTTC.

In this sample, this clone turned up once. The chain is built from TRBV5-1 and TRBJ2-6; TRBD1 is a possible D gene (5 bases). Between the trimmed V and J ends, which lost 2 bases and 2 bases, there was a span of 8 bases. Germline V lookup: CDR1 SGHRS, CDR2 YFSETQ. The length of the CDR3 is 15 residues. The CDR3 sequence: CASSLRGPGANVLTF. The CDR3 DNA reads TGCGCCAGCAGCTTAAGGGGTCCTGGGGCCAACGTCCTGACTTTC.

The chain recombines TRBV20-1 with TRBJ2-7; D is ambiguous. Per the germline V gene, CDR1 is DFQATT and CDR2 is SNEGSKA (reference sequence). V lost 3 bases to trimming and J lost 0 bases, with 3 bases between them. CDR3 length equals 11 residues. As DNA, the CDR3 is TGCAGTGCTAGCTCCTCCTACGAGCAGTACTTC. Translated: CSASSSYEQYF.

V gene TRBV28 combines with J gene TRBJ2-2; TRBD2 might be the D (7 bases). Between the trimmed V and J ends, which lost 1 base and 7 bases, there was a span of 10 bases. The CDR3 has 14 residues. Germline CDR1 and CDR2: MDHEN and SYDVKM. CDR3 in amino acids: CASSLYGGRGELFF. Here the CDR3 DNA reads TGTGCCAGCAGTTTATACGGGGGGCGCGGGGAGCTGTTTTTT. The full variable domain, in which reference TRBV28 and TRBJ2-2 provide the parts outside the CDR3, is DVKVTQSSRYLVKRTGEKVFLECVQDMDHENMFWYRQDPGLGLRLIYFSYDVKMKEKGDIPEGYSVSREKKERFSLILESASTNQTSMYLCASSLYGGRGELFFGEGSRLTVL.

J is TRBJ2-1 and V is TRBV10-3; D remains unclear. The length of the CDR3 is 12 residues. Germline loops: CDR1 ENHRY, CDR2 SYGVKD. The V end lost 7 bases, the J end lost 0 bases, and 4 bases lay between the germline ends. The DNA for the CDR3 is TGTGCCATCACTAACTCCTACAATGAGCAGTTCTTC. Amino acid sequence: CAITNSYNEQFF.

The rearrangement uses TRBV9 and TRBJ2-3; perhaps TRBD1 as D (5 bases). Germline CDR1 reads SGDLS; CDR2 reads YYNGEE. V lost 4 bases, J lost 2 bases, and 14 bases lay in between. CDR3 length equals 15 residues. In DNA, the CDR3 is TGTGCCAGCAGCCCAGACAGTATCCCCACAGATACGCAGTATTTT. Its protein is CASSPDSIPTDTQYF.

The chain links TRBV4-2 to TRBJ2-1; TRBD2 matches at 8 bases. The CDR3 has 15 amino acids. The V gene's germline CDR1 is LGHNA and CDR2 YNFKEQ. Trimming took 0 bases from V and 13 from J; bases not matched to a gene: 11. CDR3 DNA: TGTGCCAGCAGCCAAGACCCGGGGGGGCCGATTTCCCAGTTCTTC. This translates into CASSQDPGGPISQFF.

V and J are TRBV10-3 and TRBJ1-1; D is unresolved. V gave up 6 bases and J gave up 0 bases, with 11 bases separating them. Germline CDR1 reads ENHRY; CDR2 reads SYGVKD. The CDR3 has 14 amino acids. CDR3 coding DNA: TGTGCCATCAGCAAACAGAGTATGAACACTGAAGCTTTCTTT. This codes for CAISKQSMNTEAFF.

This sequence joins TRBV2 and TRBJ2-1, with 9 bases lining up with TRBD1. V gave up 3 bases and J gave up 8 bases; unmatched junction bases: 8. The CDR3 runs to 15 residues. From germline, CDR1 is SNHLY and CDR2 FYNNEI. DNA of the CDR3: TGTGCCAGCAGTGATCGACAGGGGGATAGAGATGAGCAGTTCTTC. Protein sequence: CASSDRQGDRDEQFF.

V is TRBV29-1 and J is TRBJ2-3, with D possibly being TRBD2 (6 bases). Germline V gene lookup returns CDR1 SQVTM and CDR2 ANQGSEA. The CDR3 is 15 amino acids. Trimming cost V 3 bases and J 0 bases, with 13 bases left between them. CDR3 sequence reads: CSVEGGPTSTDTQYF. CDR3 sequence (DNA): TGCAGCGTTGAGGGGGGTCCCACTAGCACAGATACGCAGTATTTT.

This clone appeared once. CDR3 residues: CASSPGQNYGYTF. CDR3 coding DNA: TGTGCCAGCAGCCCGGGACAGAACTATGGCTACACCTTC. This chain connects TRBV5-6 to TRBJ1-2, with 7 bases lining up with TRBD1. Germline trimming cut 4 bases from V and 2 bases from J; bases unmatched to any gene: 2. This CDR3 is 13 amino acids long. Germline V lookup: CDR1 SGHDT, CDR2 YYEEEE.

The chain employs TRBV4-1 and TRBJ1-5, with 9 bases identical to TRBD1. The germline V gene has CDR1 MGHRA and CDR2 YSYEKL. Germline trimming cut 0 bases from V and 3 bases from J; bases unmatched to any gene: 9. This CDR3 spans 18 amino acids. The CDR3 DNA is TGCGCCAGCAGCCAAGATCGTTCGGGACAGGGTCTCAATCAGCCCCAGCATTTT. Protein: CASSQDRSGQGLNQPQHF.

The chain links TRBV28 to TRBJ2-1, with D tentatively TRBD2 (6 bases). In germline, CDR1 is MDHEN, CDR2 SYDVKM. Trimming cost V 7 bases and J 6 bases, with 13 bases left between them. This CDR3 contains 13 residues. CDR3 region: CASTLTRSNEQFF. The DNA of the CDR3 is TGTGCCAGCACTTTGACTAGATCCAATGAGCAGTTCTTC.

The chain recombines TRBV15 with TRBJ1-4, with D unresolved. V shed 2 bases and J shed 6 bases, with 16 bases lying between them. Germline CDR1 LNHNV, CDR2 YYDKDF (reference sequence). The CDR3 length is 16 residues. For the CDR3, the DNA is TGTGCCACCAGCAGATCGCGCCCTCAATCGGATGAAAAACTGTTTTTT. Protein product: CATSRSRPQSDEKLFF.

For the CDR3, the DNA is TGTGCTAGTGGTTTTGGTAAATGGTACAGGGGCGGGGAGACCCAGTACTTC. This sequence encodes CASGFGKWYRGGETQYF. The gene calls are TRBV12-5 and TRBJ2-5, with 7 nucleotides matching TRBD1. V lost 3 bases and J lost 5; bases outside the gene matches: 15. The CDR3 is 17 amino acids. Per germline, CDR1 LGHNT and CDR2 FRNRAP. The full variable domain, rest sourced from reference TRBV12-5 and TRBJ2-5, is DARVTQTPRHKVTEMGQEVTMRCQPILGHNTVFWYRQTMMQGLELLAYFRNRAPLDDSGMPKDRFSAEMPDATLATLKIQPSEPRDSAVYFCASGFGKWYRGGETQYFGPGTRLLVL.

The chain recombines TRBV7-6 with TRBJ2-1; TRBD2 is a possible D gene (6 bases). V was clipped by 0 bases and J by 8 bases, with 11 bases between them. The length of the CDR3 is 14 residues. CDR1 and CDR2 (germline): SGHVS, FNYEAQ. CDR3 protein: CASSLAGGADEQFF. CDR3 bases: TGTGCCAGCAGCTTAGCGGGCGGGGCAGATGAGCAGTTCTTC. The full variable domain, its missing parts supplied by reference TRBV7-6 and TRBJ2-1, is GAGVSQSPRYKVTKRGQDVALRCDPISGHVSLYWYRQALGQGPEFLTYFNYEAQQDKSGLPNDRFSAERPEGSISTLTIQRTEQRDSAMYRCASSLAGGADEQFFGPGTRLTVL.

V is TRBV10-2 and J is TRBJ2-2, with D possibly TRBD1 on 5 matching bases. Trimming removed 6 bases from V and 6 bases from J, with 8 bases in between. The CDR3 is 12 amino acids. CDR1 is WSHSY, CDR2 SAAADI, per germline. This chain's CDR3 is CASRQVSGELFF. In nucleotides, the CDR3 is TGCGCCAGCAGACAGGTTTCCGGGGAGCTGTTTTTT.

This chain joins TRBV19 and TRBJ1-5, with 7 bases identical to TRBD1. J lost 6 bases, V lost 4 bases, and 6 bases had no gene match. The CDR3 runs 14 residues. Germline V gives CDR1 LNHDA, CDR2 SQIVND (reference sequence). CDR3 bases: TGTGCCAGTAGTAACAGGGGCGAGGCTCAGCCCCAGCATTTT. Residues: CASSNRGEAQPQHF.

The rearrangement joins TRBV30 to TRBJ2-7, with a possible D match to TRBD2 (5 bases). CDR3 length: 13 amino acids. Germline V lookup: CDR1 GTSNPN, CDR2 SVGIG (reference sequence). Trimming took 2 bases from V and 7 from J, leaving 15 bases between them. The CDR3 loop is CAWSYGENGEQYF. CDR3 coding DNA: TGTGCCTGGAGTTACGGGGAGAATGGGGAGCAGTACTTC. The full variable domain, completed using reference TRBV30 and TRBJ2-7, is SQTIHQWPATLVQPVGSPLSLECTVEGTSNPNLYWYRQAAGRGLQLLFYSVGIGQISSEVPQNLSASRPQDRQFILSSKKLLLSDSGFYLCAWSYGENGEQYFGPGTRLTVT.

The chain employs TRBV5-6 and TRBJ1-3; D is unresolved. Germline-derived CDR1 and CDR2 are SGHDT and YYEEEE. The CDR3 runs 17 residues. With 2 bases removed from V and 0 bases from J, the gap between germline ends came to 15 bases. In DNA form, the CDR3 reads TGTGCCAGCAGCTTAGACTCCCAACGGTTCTCTGGAAACACCATATATTTT. Protein: CASSLDSQRFSGNTIYF.

V usage is TRBV6-6 and J usage is TRBJ1-5, with D unclear. The CDR3 loop spans 13 amino acids. V was cut by 6 bases and J by 0 bases, with 6 bases left in between. Germline values: CDR1 MNHNY, CDR2 SVGAGI (reference sequence). CDR3 loop: CASRTDSNQPQHF. The CDR3 nucleotides read TGTGCCAGCAGAACAGATAGCAATCAGCCCCAGCATTTT.

This clone was detected only a few times. V gene TRBV2 combines with J gene TRBJ1-5, with TRBD1 as a possible D gene (5 bases). This CDR3 is 14 amino acids long. Germline values: CDR1 SNHLY, CDR2 FYNNEI. V dropped 1 base and J dropped 5 bases, with 9 bases sitting between them. CDR3 amino acids: CASSEGQGYQPQHF. CDR3 bases: TGTGCCAGCAGTGAAGGGCAGGGCTATCAGCCCCAGCATTTT.